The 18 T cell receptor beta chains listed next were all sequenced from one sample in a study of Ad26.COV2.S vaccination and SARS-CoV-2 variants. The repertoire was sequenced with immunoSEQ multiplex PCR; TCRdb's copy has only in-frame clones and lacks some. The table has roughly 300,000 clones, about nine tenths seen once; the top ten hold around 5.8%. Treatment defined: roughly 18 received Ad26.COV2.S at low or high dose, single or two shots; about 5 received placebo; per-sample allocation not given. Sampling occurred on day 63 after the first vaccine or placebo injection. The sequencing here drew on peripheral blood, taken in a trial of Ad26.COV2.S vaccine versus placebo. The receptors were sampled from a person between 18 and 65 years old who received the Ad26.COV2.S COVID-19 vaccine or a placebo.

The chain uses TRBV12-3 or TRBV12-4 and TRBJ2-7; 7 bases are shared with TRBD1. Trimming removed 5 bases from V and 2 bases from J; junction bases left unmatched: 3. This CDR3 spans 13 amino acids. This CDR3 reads CASSATGPYEQYF. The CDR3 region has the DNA TGTGCCAGCAGTGCGACAGGGCCCTACGAGCAGTACTTC.

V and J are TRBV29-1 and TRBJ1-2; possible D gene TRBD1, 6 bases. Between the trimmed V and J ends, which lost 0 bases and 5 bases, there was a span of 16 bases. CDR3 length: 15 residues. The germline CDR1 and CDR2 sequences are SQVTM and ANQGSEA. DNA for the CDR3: TGCAGCGTTGAAGACGGAGGGGGATTCACTTATGGCTACACCTTC. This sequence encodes CSVEDGGGFTYGYTF.

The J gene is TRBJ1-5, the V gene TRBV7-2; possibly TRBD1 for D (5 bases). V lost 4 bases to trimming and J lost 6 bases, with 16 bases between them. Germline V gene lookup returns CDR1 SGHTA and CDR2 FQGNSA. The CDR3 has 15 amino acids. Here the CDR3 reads CASSSTGGVGQPQHF. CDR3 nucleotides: TGTGCCAGCAGCTCCACGGGGGGGGTGGGTCAGCCCCAGCATTTT.

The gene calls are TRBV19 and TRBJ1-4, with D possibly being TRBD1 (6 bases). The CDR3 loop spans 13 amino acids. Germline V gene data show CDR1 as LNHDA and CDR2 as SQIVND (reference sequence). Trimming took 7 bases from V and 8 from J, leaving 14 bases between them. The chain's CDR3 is CASMTGKREKLFF. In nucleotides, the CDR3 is TGTGCCAGTATGACAGGAAAGAGGGAAAAACTGTTTTTT.

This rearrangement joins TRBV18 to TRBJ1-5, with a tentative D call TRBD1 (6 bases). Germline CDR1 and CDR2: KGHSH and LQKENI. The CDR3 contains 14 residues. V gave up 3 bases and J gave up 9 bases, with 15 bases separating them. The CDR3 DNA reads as TGTGCCAGCTCACCCCGAACAGGGATCTGGCCCCAGCATTTT. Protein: CASSPRTGIWPQHF.

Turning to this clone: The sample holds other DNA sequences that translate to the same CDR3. In DNA, the CDR3 is TGTGCCAGCAGTCGCGACAGAAACTATGGCTACACCTTC. This gives the protein CASSRDRNYGYTF. The rearrangement uses TRBV6-5 and TRBJ1-2; the D gene is possibly TRBD1 (5 bases). The germline V gene encodes CDR1 MNHEY and CDR2 SVGAGI. This CDR3 contains 13 residues. Trimming pared 5 bases from V and 2 bases from J, leaving 9 bases between.

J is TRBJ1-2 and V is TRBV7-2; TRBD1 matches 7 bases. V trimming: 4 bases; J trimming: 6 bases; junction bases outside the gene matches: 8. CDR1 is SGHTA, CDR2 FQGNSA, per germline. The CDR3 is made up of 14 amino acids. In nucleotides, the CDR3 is TGTGCCAGCAGCTCATTCAGGGGACAGAATGGCTACACCTTC. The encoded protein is CASSSFRGQNGYTF.

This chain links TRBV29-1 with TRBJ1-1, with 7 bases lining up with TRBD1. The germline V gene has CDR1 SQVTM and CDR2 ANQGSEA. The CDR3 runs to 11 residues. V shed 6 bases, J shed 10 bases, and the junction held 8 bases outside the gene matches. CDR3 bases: TGCAGCGTGCCAGGGGGATGGGGAGCTTTCTTT. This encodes CSVPGGWGAFF.

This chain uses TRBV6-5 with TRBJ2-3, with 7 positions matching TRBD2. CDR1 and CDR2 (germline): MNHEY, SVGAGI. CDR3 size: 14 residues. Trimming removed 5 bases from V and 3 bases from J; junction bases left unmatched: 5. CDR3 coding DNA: TGTGCCAGCAGTCGAAGCGGGATTACAGATACGCAGTATTTT. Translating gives CASSRSGITDTQYF.

Written as DNA, the CDR3 is TGTGCCAGCAGAACCAATCAGGGAAAACTGTTTTTT. It specifies CASRTNQGKLFF. The chain couples TRBV12-3 or TRBV12-4 to TRBJ1-4; a weak D match, TRBD1 (5 bases). V was cut by 6 bases and J by 10 bases, with 12 bases left in between. The CDR3 is 12 residues long.

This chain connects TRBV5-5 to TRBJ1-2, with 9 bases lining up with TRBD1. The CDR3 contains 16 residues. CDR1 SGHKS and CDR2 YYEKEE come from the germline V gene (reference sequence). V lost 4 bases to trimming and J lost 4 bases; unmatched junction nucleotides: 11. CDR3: CASSQTTGTGPYGYTF. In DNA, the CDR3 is TGTGCCAGCAGCCAAACCACCGGGACAGGGCCCTATGGCTACACCTTC.

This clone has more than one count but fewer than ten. The CDR3 is CASRKGGTSYEQYF. In DNA, the CDR3 is TGTGCCAGCCGTAAAGGGGGAACCTCCTACGAGCAGTACTTC. The V call is TRBV7-2, the J call TRBJ2-7, with D tentatively TRBD1 (6 bases). Trimming shortened V by 8 bases and J by 0 bases, and 14 bases separated the two germline ends. CDR1 is SGHTA, CDR2 FQGNSA, per germline. The CDR3 length is 14 residues.

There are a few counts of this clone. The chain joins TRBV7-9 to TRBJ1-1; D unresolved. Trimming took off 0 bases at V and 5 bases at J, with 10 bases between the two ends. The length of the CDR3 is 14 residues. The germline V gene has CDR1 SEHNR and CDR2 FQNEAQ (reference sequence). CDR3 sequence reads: CASSLASGLTEAFF. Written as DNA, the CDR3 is TGTGCCAGCAGCTTAGCATCCGGGCTGACTGAAGCTTTCTTT.

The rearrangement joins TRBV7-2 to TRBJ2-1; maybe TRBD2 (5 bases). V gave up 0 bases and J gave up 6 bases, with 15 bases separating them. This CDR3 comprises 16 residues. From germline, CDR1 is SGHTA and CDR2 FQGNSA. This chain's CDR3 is CASSLAPGREGNEQFF. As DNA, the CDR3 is TGTGCCAGCAGCTTAGCTCCGGGAAGAGAGGGCAATGAGCAGTTCTTC.

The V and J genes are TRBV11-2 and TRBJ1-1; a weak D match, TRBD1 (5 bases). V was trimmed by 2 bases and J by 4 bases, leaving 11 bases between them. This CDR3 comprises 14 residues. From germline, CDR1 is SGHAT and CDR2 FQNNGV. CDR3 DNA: TGTGCCAGCAGCTTACAGGGAGGCGCCACTGAAGCTTTCTTT. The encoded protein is CASSLQGGATEAFF.

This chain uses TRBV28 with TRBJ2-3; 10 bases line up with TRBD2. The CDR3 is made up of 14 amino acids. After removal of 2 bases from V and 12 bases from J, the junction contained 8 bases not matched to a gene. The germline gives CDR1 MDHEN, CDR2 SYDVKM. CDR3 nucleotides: TGTGCCAGCAGTTTAGGGTTAGCGGGAGGCCTCCAGTATTTT. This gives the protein CASSLGLAGGLQYF.

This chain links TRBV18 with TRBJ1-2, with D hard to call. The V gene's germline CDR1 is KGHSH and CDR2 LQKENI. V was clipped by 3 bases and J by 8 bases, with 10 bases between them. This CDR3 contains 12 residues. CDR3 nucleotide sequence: TGTGCCAGCTCACCGGATAAGGGAGGCTACACCTTC. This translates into CASSPDKGGYTF.

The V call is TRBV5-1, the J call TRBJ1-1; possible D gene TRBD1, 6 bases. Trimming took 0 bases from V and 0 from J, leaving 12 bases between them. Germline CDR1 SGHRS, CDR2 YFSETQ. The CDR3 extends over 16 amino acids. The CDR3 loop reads CASSLDGTTMNTEAFF. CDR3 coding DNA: TGCGCCAGCAGCTTGGACGGGACAACGATGAACACTGAAGCTTTCTTT.